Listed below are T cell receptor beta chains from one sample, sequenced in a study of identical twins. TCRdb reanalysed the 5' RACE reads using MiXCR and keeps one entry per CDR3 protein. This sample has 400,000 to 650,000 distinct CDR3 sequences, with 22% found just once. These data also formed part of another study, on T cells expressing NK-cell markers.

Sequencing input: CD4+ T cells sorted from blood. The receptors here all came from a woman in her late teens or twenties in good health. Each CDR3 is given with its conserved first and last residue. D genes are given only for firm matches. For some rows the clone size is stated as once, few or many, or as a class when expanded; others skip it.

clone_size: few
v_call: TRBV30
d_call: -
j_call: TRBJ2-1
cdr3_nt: TGTGCCTCCTACAGCGGCCTCTACAATGAGCAGTTCTTC
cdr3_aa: CASYSGLYNEQFF

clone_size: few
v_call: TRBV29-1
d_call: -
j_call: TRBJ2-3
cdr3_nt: TGCAGCGTTGACTCCATTTCAGATACGCAGTATTTT
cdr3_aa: CSVDSISDTQYF

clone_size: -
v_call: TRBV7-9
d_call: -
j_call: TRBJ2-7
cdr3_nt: TGTGCCAGCAGCTATTCGACCGGGACCTCCTACGAGCAGTACTTC
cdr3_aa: CASSYSTGTSYEQYF

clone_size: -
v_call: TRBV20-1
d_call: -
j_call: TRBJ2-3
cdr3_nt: TGCAGTGCTAGAGATGGGGGGTCTAGCACAGATACGCAGTATTTT
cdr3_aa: CSARDGGSSTDTQYF

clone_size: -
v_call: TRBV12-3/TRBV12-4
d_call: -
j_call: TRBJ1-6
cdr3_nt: TGTGCCAGCAGTTCCTGGAATTCACCCCTCCACTTT
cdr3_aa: CASSSWNSPLHF

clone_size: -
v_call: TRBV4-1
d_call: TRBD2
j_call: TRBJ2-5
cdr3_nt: TGCGCCAGCAGCCGTGGAGCGGGAGGATTCCAAGAGACCCAGTACTTC
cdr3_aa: CASSRGAGGFQETQYF

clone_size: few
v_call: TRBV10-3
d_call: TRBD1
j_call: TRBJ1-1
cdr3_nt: TGTGCCTCCAGGGGGCAAAAAGTAGTGGACACTGAAGCTTTCTTT
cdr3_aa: CASRGQKVVDTEAFF

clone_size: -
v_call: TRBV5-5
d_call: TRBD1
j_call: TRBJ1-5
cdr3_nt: TGTGCCAGCAGCCTGGTGTGGGGGGACAGGGATCAGCCCCAGCATTTT
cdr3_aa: CASSLVWGDRDQPQHF

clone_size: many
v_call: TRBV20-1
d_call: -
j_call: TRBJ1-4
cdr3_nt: TGCAGTGCTAGAGAGGGGGGGGGTAATGAAAAACTGTTTTTT
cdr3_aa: CSAREGGGNEKLFF

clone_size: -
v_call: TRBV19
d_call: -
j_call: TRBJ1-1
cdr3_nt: TGTGCCACCATAGGCGGGGGGCTGGCTGAAGCTTTCTTT
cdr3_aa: CATIGGGLAEAFF

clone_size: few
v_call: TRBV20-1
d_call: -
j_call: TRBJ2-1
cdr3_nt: TGCAGTGCCAGAAGTGCATCCGAGCAGTTCTTC
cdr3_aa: CSARSASEQFF

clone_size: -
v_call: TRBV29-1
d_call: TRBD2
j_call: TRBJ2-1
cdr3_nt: TGCAGCACCGGACTAGCGGGTAATGAGCAGTTCTTC
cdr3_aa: CSTGLAGNEQFF

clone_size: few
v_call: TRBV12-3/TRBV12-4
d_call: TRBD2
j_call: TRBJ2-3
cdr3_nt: TGTGCCAGCAGTTTATCCCGACTAGCGGTACCACGGGATACGCAGTATTTT
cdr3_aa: CASSLSRLAVPRDTQYF

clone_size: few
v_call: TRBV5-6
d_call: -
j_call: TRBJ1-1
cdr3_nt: TGTGCCAGCAGCCGGACTGCGGAAACGTGGGGCACTGAAGCTTTCTTT
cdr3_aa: CASSRTAETWGTEAFF

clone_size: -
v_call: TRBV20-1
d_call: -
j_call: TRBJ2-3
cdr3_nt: TGCAGTGCTAGCCCCGGGAGTAGGATAGATACGCAGTATTTT
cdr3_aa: CSASPGSRIDTQYF